Each of the 22 T cell receptor beta chains below was sequenced from the same sample in a study of glioma-infiltrating T cells after dendritic cell vaccination. Produced via immunoSEQ multiplex PCR; TCRdb's table is partial and in-frame only. In the table there are around 89,000 clones, 70% to 90% of which are singletons. Sequenced material: blood, taken before dendritic cell vaccination. The receptors originated from a human donor with glioblastoma.

The chain carries TRBV7-3 and TRBJ2-3; D may be TRBD2 (6 bases). The ends were cut back, 5 bases at V and 2 bases at J, with 17 bases in the middle. Germline V gene data show CDR1 as SGHTA and CDR2 as FQGTGA. This CDR3 has 16 residues. CDR3 in DNA: TGTGCCAGCAGCCCTGCCCTTAGCGGCCTCACAGATACGCAGTATTTT. This sequence encodes CASSPALSGLTDTQYF.

The chain joins TRBV7-2 to TRBJ2-7; a weak D match, TRBD1 (5 bases). The V gene's germline CDR1 is SGHTA and CDR2 FQGNSA. V shed 0 bases and J shed 2 bases, with 20 bases lying between them. This CDR3 comprises 18 residues. The CDR3 sequence is CASSLADPTGPPAYEQYF. CDR3 DNA sequence: TGTGCCAGCAGCTTAGCGGACCCCACAGGTCCCCCAGCCTACGAGCAGTACTTC.

This chain uses TRBV6-6 with TRBJ2-4, with D perhaps TRBD1 (5 bases). Trimming cost V 5 bases and J 8 bases, with 7 bases left between them. This CDR3 region has 11 residues. The V gene's germline CDR1 is MNHNY and CDR2 SVGAGI (reference sequence). CDR3 nucleotides: TGTGCCAGCAGTGTAGGGGACATTCAGTACTTC. This encodes CASSVGDIQYF.

This clone was seen only once. This chain uses TRBV30 with TRBJ1-4; D uncertain. V lost 2 bases to trimming and J lost 4 bases, with 14 bases between them. This CDR3 is 15 amino acids long. The V gene's germline CDR1 is GTSNPN and CDR2 SVGIG (reference sequence). CDR3: CAWSRTAVNNEKLFF. CDR3 coding DNA: TGTGCCTGGAGTAGAACAGCGGTGAATAATGAAAAACTGTTTTTT.

The chain carries TRBV28 and TRBJ2-1, with 7 bases lining up with TRBD2. The CDR3 totals 15 residues. After removal of 7 bases from V and 1 base from J, the junction contained 7 bases not matched to a gene. Germline V CDR1 and CDR2: MDHEN, SYDVKM. The chain's CDR3 is CASIGRGKSYNEQFF. CDR3 bases: TGTGCCAGCATAGGGCGGGGGAAGTCCTACAATGAGCAGTTCTTC.

The chain employs TRBV28 and TRBJ2-1, with 13 bases fitting TRBD2. The germline V gene encodes CDR1 MDHEN and CDR2 SYDVKM. There are 15 residues in the CDR3. Germline trimming cut 5 bases from V and 4 bases from J; bases unmatched to any gene: 2. The CDR3 DNA is TGTGCCAGCAGTCCACTAGCGGGGGGGTACAATGAGCAGTTCTTC. Translated: CASSPLAGGYNEQFF.

The chain is built from TRBV7-9 and TRBJ2-7, with D unclear. Between the trimmed V and J ends, which lost 2 bases and 0 bases, there was a span of 8 bases. The CDR3 is 14 amino acids. Germline-derived CDR1 and CDR2 are SEHNR and FQNEAQ (reference sequence). The CDR3 coding sequence is TGTGCCAGCAGCTTAACAGTGAGCTCCTACGAGCAGTACTTC. It is translated as CASSLTVSSYEQYF. Full variable domain (outside the CDR3, taken from reference TRBV7-9 and TRBJ2-7): DTGVSQNPRHKITKRGQNVTFRCDPISEHNRLYWYRQTLGQGPEFLTYFQNEAQLEKSRLLSDRFSAERPKGSFSTLEIQRTEQGDSAMYLCASSLTVSSYEQYFGPGTRLTVT.

J is TRBJ2-3 and V is TRBV9; 8 bases match TRBD1. Germline values: CDR1 SGDLS, CDR2 YYNGEE. V lost 4 bases and J lost 4; bases outside the gene matches: 11. The CDR3 is 16 residues long. This chain's CDR3 is CASSPSGQGWSDTQYF. The CDR3 DNA sequence: TGTGCCAGCAGCCCAAGCGGACAGGGATGGTCAGATACGCAGTATTTT.

The chain couples TRBV6-1 to TRBJ2-7; a possible D gene is TRBD1 (6 bases). CDR1 is MNHNS and CDR2 is SASEGT in the germline V gene. V dropped 10 bases and J dropped 11 bases, with 18 bases sitting between them. The CDR3 extends over 11 amino acids. The CDR3 region has the DNA TGTGCCATTGGGACATCCGGCCTTGAGTACTTC. It is translated as CAIGTSGLEYF.

V is TRBV9 and J is TRBJ2-7, with TRBD2 identical over 7 bases. Germline CDR1 and CDR2: SGDLS and YYNGEE. The V gene end was trimmed by 4 bases and the J gene end by 5 bases; junction bases not matched to a gene: 12. The CDR3 is made up of 15 amino acids. The CDR3 DNA is TGTGCCAGCAGCTCCCAAGCGGGACTGGGGGACGAGCAGTACTTC. Translated: CASSSQAGLGDEQYF.

The chain couples TRBV6-8 to TRBJ2-3, with 16 bases that match TRBD2. This CDR3 contains 20 residues. After removal of 1 base from V and 6 bases from J, the junction contained 13 bases not matched to a gene. Germline CDR1 reads MNHGY; CDR2 reads SAAAGT. The CDR3 nucleotides read TGTGCCAGCAGTTACTACCACGCCCCCGGGACTAGCGGGAGGGTGGATACGCAGTATTTT. Amino acids: CASSYYHAPGTSGRVDTQYF.

The V gene is TRBV9, the J gene TRBJ2-7; possible D gene TRBD2, 5 bases. V lost 4 bases, J lost 4 bases, and 15 bases lay in between. The CDR3 contains 14 residues. Germline V lookup: CDR1 SGDLS, CDR2 YYNGEE. In DNA form, the CDR3 reads TGTGCCAGCAGCCCTAATCCGGGGTCGTACGAGCAGTACTTC. It is translated as CASSPNPGSYEQYF.

The chain is built from TRBV30 and TRBJ2-4, with TRBD2 matching over 10 bases. Trimming cost V 8 bases and J 4 bases; bases outside gene matches: 5. CDR1 is GTSNPN, CDR2 SVGIG, per germline (reference sequence). The CDR3 is 13 amino acids. The CDR3, as DNA: TGTGCCGGCGGACTAGCGGAAAAAAACATTCAGTACTTC. It codes for CAGGLAEKNIQYF.

The rearrangement links TRBV6-5 to TRBJ2-2, with 8 bases aligning to TRBD1. The CDR3 contains 14 residues. The V gene end was trimmed by 3 bases and the J gene end by 4 bases; junction bases not matched to a gene: 1. Germline CDR1 is MNHEY and CDR2 is SVGAGI. In DNA form, the CDR3 reads TGTGCCAGCAGTTATGACAGGGGCACCGGGGAGCTGTTTTTT. Encoded protein: CASSYDRGTGELFF.

The V and J genes are TRBV7-8 and TRBJ2-5; D uncertain. V lost 1 base and J lost 4, with 16 bases in between. The CDR3 has 16 residues. Germline lookup yields CDR1 SGHVS and CDR2 FQNEAQ. CDR3 DNA sequence: TGTGCCAGCAGCTTAGAAGTGATCGATCACAGAGAGACCCAGTACTTC. Protein product: CASSLEVIDHRETQYF.

The V gene is TRBV2, the J gene TRBJ2-3, with 10 bases aligning to TRBD1. CDR1 is SNHLY, CDR2 FYNNEI, per germline. V gave up 8 bases and J gave up 1 base; unmatched junction bases: 3. CDR3 size: 14 residues. The CDR3 DNA reads as TGTGCCAGCTTCGGACAGGGGGGCACAGATACGCAGTATTTT. It encodes CASFGQGGTDTQYF. The entire variable domain, with the rest obtained from reference TRBV2 and TRBJ2-3, is as follows: EPEVTQTPSHQVTQMGQEVILRCVPISNHLYFYWYRQILGQKVEFLVSFYNNEISEKSEIFDDQFSVERPDGSNFTLKIRSTKLEDSAMYFCASFGQGGTDTQYFGPGTRLTVL.

The rearrangement uses TRBV25-1 and TRBJ2-1; D perhaps matches TRBD1 (6 bases). The ends were cut back, 4 bases at V and 3 bases at J, with 19 bases in the middle. CDR3 length: 17 amino acids. The germline gives CDR1 MGHDK, CDR2 SYGVNS. In DNA, the CDR3 is TGTGCCAGCAGTGCGAGTGGGGGCAGGGGTCGCTACAATGAGCAGTTCTTC. It encodes CASSASGGRGRYNEQFF.

The rearrangement links TRBV7-9 to TRBJ1-1; D is possibly TRBD1 (5 bases). CDR3 length equals 14 residues. The V gene lost 4 bases and the J gene lost 1 base, with 10 bases spanning the gap. In germline, CDR1 is SEHNR, CDR2 FQNEAQ (reference sequence). The CDR3 region has the DNA TGTGCCAGCAGCTCTCGACAGACGAACACTGAAGCTTTCTTT. It yields the protein CASSSRQTNTEAFF.

The J gene is TRBJ2-2, the V gene TRBV6-5, with 8 bases that match TRBD1. Germline-derived CDR1 and CDR2 are MNHEY and SVGAGI. Unmatched junction bases numbered 4, after V lost 2 bases and J lost 5 bases. There are 15 residues in the CDR3. This CDR3 is CASSYATGDTGELFF. The CDR3 DNA follows: TGTGCCAGCAGTTACGCGACAGGGGATACCGGGGAGCTGTTTTTT.

This clone was seen a handful of times. V and J are TRBV4-1 and TRBJ2-3; tentatively, D is TRBD2 (5 bases). The CDR3 loop spans 14 amino acids. The V and J ends lost 6 bases and 1 base respectively, with 11 bases between them. The germline V gene has CDR1 MGHRA and CDR2 YSYEKL. CDR3 amino acids: CASRSFGGTDTQYF. DNA for the CDR3: TGCGCCAGCAGATCCTTCGGGGGCACAGATACGCAGTATTTT.

This chain uses TRBV14 with TRBJ2-1, with 9 bases aligning to TRBD2. The germline V gene has CDR1 SGHDN and CDR2 FVKESK. This CDR3 spans 13 amino acids. V dropped 6 bases and J dropped 4; count of bases not matched to a gene: 1. The CDR3 protein is CASRSGRYNEQFF. The CDR3 DNA follows: TGTGCCAGCAGAAGCGGGAGGTACAATGAGCAGTTCTTC.

This clone was seen more than once but under ten times. The chain carries TRBV5-4 and TRBJ1-2; 7 bases are a match to TRBD1. The CDR3 is 14 amino acids. Per germline, CDR1 SGHNT and CDR2 YYREEE (reference sequence). After removal of 6 bases from V and 8 bases from J, the junction contained 13 bases not matched to a gene. The CDR3 loop reads CASTASRGLGGYTF. DNA for the CDR3: TGTGCCAGCACCGCTTCCAGGGGGTTGGGCGGCTACACCTTC.